Presented here are 5 T cell receptor beta chains from one specimen sequenced in a study of cytomegalovirus exposure and HLA in healthy donors (dated by TCRdb to between 2016 and 2019). The method was the immunoSEQ multiplex PCR assay. A mixture of 60 forward primers for TCR Vbeta segments and 13 reverse primers for TCR Jbeta segments was used in the multiplex PCR. In TCRdb, the immuneACCESS table is reduced to in-frame sequences with V and J assigned. These tables do not hold every clone; where another copy was compared, an unresolved V gene accounts for under half, and the others remain unexplained. The sample contains about 97,000 clones, more than 70% of them found a single time. The ten biggest clones cover roughly 9.1% of the sample. The sample consisted of PBMCs. These receptors were obtained from a male donor in good health and CMV-seropositive.

The chain links TRBV4-3 to TRBJ2-1; 10 bases align to TRBD2. The CDR3 extends over 17 amino acids. The ends lost 0 bases at V and 7 bases at J; junction bases unmatched: 9. Germline lookup yields CDR1 LGHNA and CDR2 YSLEER. This CDR3 is CASSQDPSGSEENEQFF. The CDR3 DNA follows: TGCGCCAGCAGCCAAGATCCTAGCGGGAGTGAAGAGAATGAGCAGTTCTTC.

The chain recombines TRBV9 with TRBJ1-2; the match to TRBD1 covers 7 bases. Unmatched junction bases numbered 9, after V lost 3 bases and J lost 10 bases. This CDR3 contains 13 residues. Germline-derived CDR1 and CDR2 are SGDLS and YYNGEE. The CDR3 reads CASSARDRSPYTF. The CDR3 DNA is TGTGCCAGCAGCGCGCGGGACAGATCCCCCTACACCTTC.

This clone was seen a handful of times. This sequence joins TRBV11-2 and TRBJ2-7; TRBD2 aligns across 8 bases. Germline lookup yields CDR1 SGHAT and CDR2 FQNNGV. The V segment lost 5 bases and the J segment 7 bases; nucleotides outside the gene matches: 7. The CDR3 runs 13 residues. The CDR3 nucleotides are TGTGCCAGCAGCGCAGCGGGGGTTGGGGAGCAGTACTTC. Its translation is CASSAAGVGEQYF.

The J gene is TRBJ1-5, the V gene TRBV28, with D tentatively TRBD1 (5 bases). V lost 6 bases and J lost 9, with 15 bases in between. Germline V gene lookup returns CDR1 MDHEN and CDR2 SYDVKM. The CDR3 sequence is 13 residues long. The CDR3 bases are TGTGCCAGCAGCCTAGGTGGACATCGGCCCCAGCATTTT. It encodes CASSLGGHRPQHF.

This clone was counted between two and nine times. The chain has TRBV28 and TRBJ2-6, with D unclear. This CDR3 has 13 residues. Germline loops: CDR1 MDHEN, CDR2 SYDVKM. Trimming left V 7 bases short and J 1 base short, with 5 bases between. The CDR3 reads CASTVSGANVLTF. CDR3 in DNA: TGTGCCAGCACCGTTTCTGGGGCCAACGTCCTGACTTTC.